This TCR beta chain was recovered during a study of blood T cell repertoires in COVID-19. Study-level information: Sources were T cells, B-cell-depleted T cells, or PBMCs; the material itself was cDNA or gDNA.

Original handling: How many nucleated cells were present was estimated from reference gene primer amplification. The data were produced by immunoSEQ multiplex PCR, yet TCRdb's version contains in-frame clones alone and is incomplete. D and trimming were read from the DNA, whereas the V and J calls and clone size are those reported in that table. The data hold 120,000 or so clones, with around 89% observed a single time. This clonotype originated in a human donor in a cohort sampled during active COVID-19. Sequenced: peripheral blood.

The CDR3 loop is CASSQTQTGSYEQYF. In nucleotides, the CDR3 is TGCGCCAGCAGCCAGACGCAGACAGGGTCCTACGAGCAGTACTTC. V gene TRBV4-1 combines with J gene TRBJ2-7; 7 bases are a match to TRBD1. Germline V gene data show CDR1 as MGHRA and CDR2 as YSYEKL. After removal of 3 bases from V and 1 base from J, the junction contained 6 bases not matched to a gene. This CDR3 comprises 15 residues.